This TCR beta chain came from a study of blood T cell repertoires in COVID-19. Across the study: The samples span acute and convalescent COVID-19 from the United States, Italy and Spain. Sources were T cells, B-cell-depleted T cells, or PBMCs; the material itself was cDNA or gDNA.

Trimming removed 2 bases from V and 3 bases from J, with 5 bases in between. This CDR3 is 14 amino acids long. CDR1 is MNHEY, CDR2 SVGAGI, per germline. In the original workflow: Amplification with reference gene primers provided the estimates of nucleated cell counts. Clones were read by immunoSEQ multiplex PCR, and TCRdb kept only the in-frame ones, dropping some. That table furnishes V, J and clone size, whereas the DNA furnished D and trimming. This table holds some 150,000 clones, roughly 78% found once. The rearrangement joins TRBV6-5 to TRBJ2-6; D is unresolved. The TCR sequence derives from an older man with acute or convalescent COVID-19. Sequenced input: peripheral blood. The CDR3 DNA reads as TGTGCCAGCAGTTACGAGAATGGGGCCAACGTCCTGACTTTC. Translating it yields CASSYENGANVLTF.